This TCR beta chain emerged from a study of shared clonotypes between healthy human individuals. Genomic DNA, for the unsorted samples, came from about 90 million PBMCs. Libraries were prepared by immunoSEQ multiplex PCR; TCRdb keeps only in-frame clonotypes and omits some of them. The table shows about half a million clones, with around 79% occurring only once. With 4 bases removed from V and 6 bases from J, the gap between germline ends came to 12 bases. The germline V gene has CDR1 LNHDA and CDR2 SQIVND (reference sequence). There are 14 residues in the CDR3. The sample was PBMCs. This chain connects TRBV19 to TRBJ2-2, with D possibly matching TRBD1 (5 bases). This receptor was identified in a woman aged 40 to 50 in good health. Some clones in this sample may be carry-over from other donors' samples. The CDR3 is CASSTGHLAGELFF. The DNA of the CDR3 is TGTGCCAGTAGTACCGGACATTTGGCCGGGGAGCTGTTTTTT.